Below are 29 T cell receptor beta chains sequenced from a single sample in a study of graft-versus-host responses after intestinal transplantation. These receptors have no identified antigens. The data were produced by immunoSEQ multiplex PCR, yet TCRdb's version contains in-frame clones alone and is incomplete. The sample records around 100,000 clones, roughly 92% being singletons. Here the sequenced sample was unstimulated CD4+ T cells sorted from spleen or lymph node cells, taken before transplant. The receptors derive from a human donor who was the organ donor for an intestinal transplant.

The rearrangement joins TRBV5-6 to TRBJ2-5, with 9 bases aligning to TRBD2. There are 16 residues in the CDR3. Trimming cost V 3 bases and J 5 bases; bases outside gene matches: 11. The germline gives CDR1 SGHDT, CDR2 YYEEEE. The CDR3 spells CASSSLIAGEGETQYF. The CDR3 DNA sequence: TGTGCCAGCAGCTCACTGATAGCGGGAGAAGGTGAGACCCAGTACTTC.

The chain has TRBV19 and TRBJ1-5, with D possibly being TRBD1 (5 bases). Germline V lookup: CDR1 LNHDA, CDR2 SQIVND (reference sequence). The V and J ends lost 3 bases and 6 bases respectively, with 15 bases between them. The CDR3 covers 15 residues. The chain's CDR3 is CASSIPGGYGQPQHF. CDR3 sequence (DNA): TGTGCCAGTAGTATTCCCGGGGGGTACGGTCAGCCCCAGCATTTT. Combining the CDR3 with reference TRBV19 and TRBJ1-5 gives the whole variable domain DGGITQSPKYLFRKEGQNVTLSCEQNLNHDAMYWYRQDPGQGLRLIYYSQIVNDFQKGDIAEGYSVSREKKESFPLTVTSAQKNPTAFYLCASSIPGGYGQPQHFGDGTRLSIL.

The chain has TRBV7-7 and TRBJ2-7; no reliable D call. Germline CDR1 and CDR2: SSHAT and FNYEAQ (reference sequence). The CDR3 has 12 residues. The germline V and J ends were trimmed by 4 bases and 0 bases, with 4 bases remaining between them. The CDR3 spells CASSSLSYEQYF. The DNA of the CDR3 is TGTGCCAGCAGCTCACTCTCCTACGAGCAGTACTTC.

V and J are TRBV12-5 and TRBJ2-2, with 8 bases lining up with TRBD2. This CDR3 comprises 16 residues. Losses at the gene ends were 2 bases for V and 4 bases for J; bases not matched to a gene: 6. Germline CDR1 and CDR2: LGHNT and FRNRAP. The CDR3 region has the DNA TGTGCTAGTGGTTTGCGGGGGGGCGCGGGCACCGGGGAGCTGTTTTTT. It translates to CASGLRGGAGTGELFF.

This sequence joins TRBV5-4 and TRBJ2-3, with D perhaps TRBD1 or TRBD2 (6 bases each). Germline values: CDR1 SGHNT, CDR2 YYREEE (reference sequence). The CDR3 sequence is 15 residues long. V dropped 0 bases and J dropped 3 bases, with 11 bases sitting between them. The CDR3 DNA sequence: TGTGCCAGCAGCTTGGAAGGGGGGAGGACAGATACGCAGTATTTT. Protein product: CASSLEGGRTDTQYF. Supplemented by reference TRBV5-4 and TRBJ2-3, the full variable domain reads ETGVTQSPTHLIKTRGQQVTLRCSSQSGHNTVSWYQQALGQGPQFIFQYYREEENGRGNFPPRFSGLQFPNYSSELNVNALELDDSALYLCASSLEGGRTDTQYFGPGTRLTVL.

The V gene is TRBV5-1, the J gene TRBJ1-1, with D maybe TRBD1 (6 bases). Trimming cost V 0 bases and J 5 bases, with 14 bases left between them. CDR3 length: 15 residues. Germline V gene sequence: CDR1 SGHRS, CDR2 YFSETQ. The CDR3: CASSLATGRGTEAFF. The CDR3, as DNA: TGCGCCAGCAGCTTGGCCACAGGGCGGGGGACTGAAGCTTTCTTT.

In regard to this clone: The sample carries other DNA sequences with the same CDR3. The J gene is TRBJ2-5, the V gene TRBV5-1, with D uncertain. The V and J ends lost 0 bases and 5 bases respectively, with 5 bases between them. From germline, CDR1 is SGHRS and CDR2 YFSETQ. This CDR3 is 12 amino acids long. Here the CDR3 DNA reads TGCGCCAGCAGCTTGGCTCGGGAGACCCAGTACTTC. Amino acids: CASSLARETQYF.

About this clone itself: Relative to the germline gene, one junction end is altered; a read error may explain this. The CDR3 DNA reads as TGTGCTAGCAGCAAAGGACTAGCGGTCAAAAATGAGCAGTTCTTC. As protein: CASSKGLAVKNEQFF. This rearrangement joins TRBV7-7 to TRBJ2-1; 10 positions agree with TRBD2. Germline V CDR1 and CDR2: SSHAT, FNYEAQ (reference sequence). The CDR3 loop spans 15 amino acids.

This clone appeared a few times. The V gene is TRBV5-6, the J gene TRBJ1-3, with D possibly TRBD1 on 5 matching bases. Looked up from germline, CDR1 is SGHDT and CDR2 is YYEEEE. Trimming pared 4 bases from V and 6 bases from J, leaving 11 bases between. The CDR3 contains 13 residues. As DNA, the CDR3 is TGTGCCAGCAGCCTGGGACCGCAAAACACCATATATTTT. Translating gives CASSLGPQNTIYF.

This clone was seen a single time. The chain has TRBV10-2 and TRBJ2-1, with 9 positions matching TRBD2. The ends lost 6 bases at V and 3 bases at J; junction bases unmatched: 3. CDR1 is WSHSY, CDR2 SAAADI, per germline. The CDR3 has 14 amino acids. The DNA of the CDR3 is TGCGCCAGCAGGATAGCGGGAGACTACAATGAGCAGTTCTTC. Amino acid sequence: CASRIAGDYNEQFF.

The rearrangement uses TRBV7-9 and TRBJ2-2, with D maybe TRBD2 (6 bases). V was pared by 5 bases and J by 6 bases, with 7 bases between. This CDR3 region has 12 residues. The germline CDR1 and CDR2 sequences are SEHNR and FQNEAQ (reference sequence). In DNA form, the CDR3 reads TGTGCCAGCAGCCGGGACTCCGGGGAGCTGTTTTTT. Amino acids: CASSRDSGELFF.

This clone was seen once. This chain joins TRBV5-6 and TRBJ2-7; TRBD2 agrees at 16 bases. CDR3 length: 18 residues. Germline values: CDR1 SGHDT, CDR2 YYEEEE. V was clipped by 4 bases and J by 3 bases; unmatched bases: 10. As DNA, the CDR3 is TGTGCCAGCAGCGGGACCGGGACTAGCGGGAGGGGAATCTACGAGCAGTACTTC. Amino acid sequence: CASSGTGTSGRGIYEQYF. The full variable domain, in which reference TRBV5-6 and TRBJ2-7 provide the parts outside the CDR3, is DAGVTQSPTHLIKTRGQQVTLRCSPKSGHDTVSWYQQALGQGPQFIFQYYEEEERQRGNFPDRFSGHQFPNYSSELNVNALLLGDSALYLCASSGTGTSGRGIYEQYFGPGTRLTVT.

This clone has just one count. The chain links TRBV9 to TRBJ1-2, with a possible D match to TRBD1 (5 bases). The CDR3 contains 15 residues. Germline CDR1 is SGDLS and CDR2 is YYNGEE. V was cut by 0 bases and J by 6 bases, with 15 bases left in between. CDR3 protein: CASSVGETMGDGYTF. CDR3 sequence (DNA): TGTGCCAGCAGCGTAGGGGAGACTATGGGGGATGGCTACACCTTC.

The chain is built from TRBV30 and TRBJ1-2; 7 bases map to TRBD1. Per germline, CDR1 GTSNPN and CDR2 SVGIG (reference sequence). With V trimmed by 0 bases and J by 6 bases, 13 bases remained unmatched. The CDR3 loop spans 16 amino acids. The CDR3 region has the DNA TGTGCCTGGAGTGTACAATGGGCAGGGGGACTCAATGGCTACACCTTC. Protein: CAWSVQWAGGLNGYTF.

A note on this clone: A junction end diverges from the germline sequence, so it may reflect a read error. The genes are TRBV5-1 and TRBJ2-5; TRBD1 might be the D (5 bases). Germline V gives CDR1 SGHRS, CDR2 YFSETQ. The CDR3 has 15 residues. The CDR3 coding sequence is TGCGCCAGCAGATTGGATGGGGCTCCGCGGGAGACCCAGTACTTC. Its translation is CASRLDGAPRETQYF.

This clone was picked up a small number of times. The chain couples TRBV6-1 to TRBJ2-7; a possible D gene is TRBD1 (5 bases). This CDR3 has 12 amino acids. Germline CDR1 MNHNS, CDR2 SASEGT. The V and J ends lost 6 bases and 5 bases respectively, with 11 bases between them. CDR3 coding DNA: TGTGCCAGCAGGGCAGGGTCCCACGAGCAGTACTTC. Protein product: CASRAGSHEQYF.

The sample holds one count of this clone. V is TRBV9 and J is TRBJ1-3; D remains unclear. The V gene lost 0 bases and the J gene lost 0 bases, with 10 bases spanning the gap. Germline V gene sequence: CDR1 SGDLS, CDR2 YYNGEE. There are 16 residues in the CDR3. For the CDR3, the DNA is TGTGCCAGCAGCGTAGCTGGAGGTCTCTCTGGAAACACCATATATTTT. It yields the protein CASSVAGGLSGNTIYF.

The chain links TRBV30 to TRBJ1-3; D remains unclear. From germline, CDR1 is GTSNPN and CDR2 SVGIG (reference sequence). Trimming stripped 1 base from V and 0 bases from J, with 7 bases between. This CDR3 has 14 residues. The CDR3 protein is CAWSGGYSGNTIYF. CDR3 nucleotides: TGTGCCTGGAGTGGAGGCTACTCTGGAAACACCATATATTTT.

The genes are TRBV29-1 and TRBJ2-6; D is uncertain. From germline, CDR1 is SQVTM and CDR2 ANQGSEA. Trimming pared 7 bases from V and 0 bases from J, leaving 7 bases between. The CDR3 loop spans 13 amino acids. The CDR3 DNA reads as TGCAGCGCCCGGGTCTCTGGGGCCAACGTCCTGACTTTC. It yields the protein CSARVSGANVLTF.

The V and J genes are TRBV7-2 and TRBJ1-2; perhaps TRBD1 as D (5 bases). The germline gives CDR1 SGHTA, CDR2 FQGNSA. This CDR3 region has 14 residues. Trimming removed 5 bases from V and 1 base from J, with 11 bases in between. For the CDR3, the DNA is TGTGCCAGCAGCCCCGGGACGGTTAACTATGGCTACACCTTC. Translated: CASSPGTVNYGYTF.

The chain uses TRBV7-9 and TRBJ2-5; D is uncertain. The V end lost 2 bases, the J end lost 3 bases, and 13 bases lay between the germline ends. Germline values: CDR1 SEHNR, CDR2 FQNEAQ (reference sequence). The CDR3 is made up of 15 amino acids. DNA for the CDR3: TGTGCCAGCAGCTTATCTGACTGGGCAAAAGAGACCCAGTACTTC. Amino acid sequence: CASSLSDWAKETQYF.

Here the CDR3 DNA reads TGTGCCAGCAGCTTATACCTTCGACAGGGTAATGGCTACACCTTC. Protein: CASSLYLRQGNGYTF. V is TRBV5-4 and J is TRBJ1-2; 7 bases are a match to TRBD1. Germline values: CDR1 SGHNT, CDR2 YYREEE (reference sequence). The junction had 10 bases not matched to a gene; V was cut back by 2 bases and J by 6 bases. This CDR3 is built from 15 residues.

The chain has TRBV18 and TRBJ2-2; 7 bases align to TRBD1. CDR1 and CDR2 from the germline V gene are KGHSH and LQKENI. With 2 bases clipped from V and 3 bases from J, the junction kept 9 bases outside the gene matches. This CDR3 has 17 residues. CDR3 amino acids: CASSPLQDRVDTGELFF. Here the CDR3 DNA reads TGTGCCAGCTCACCATTACAAGACAGGGTGGACACCGGGGAGCTGTTTTTT.

The gene calls are TRBV7-2 and TRBJ2-1; D remains unclear. V was trimmed by 0 bases and J by 10 bases, leaving 4 bases between them. Germline CDR1 SGHTA, CDR2 FQGNSA. The CDR3 has 11 amino acids. DNA for the CDR3: TGTGCCAGCAGCTTAGCATCGGAGCAGTTCTTC. It codes for CASSLASEQFF.

V and J are TRBV27 and TRBJ1-1; the D gene is possibly TRBD1 (5 bases). CDR1 and CDR2 (germline): MNHEY, SMNVEV (reference sequence). CDR3 length: 13 amino acids. The ends were cut back, 7 bases at V and 1 base at J, with 10 bases in the middle. Here the CDR3 DNA reads TGTGCCAGCACCTCAACAGGGAACACTGAAGCTTTCTTT. It specifies CASTSTGNTEAFF.

This sequence joins TRBV7-2 and TRBJ2-5; 15 nucleotides agree with TRBD2. The CDR3 length is 15 residues. Trimming removed 5 bases from V and 5 bases from J; junction bases left unmatched: 3. Per germline, CDR1 SGHTA and CDR2 FQGNSA. The CDR3 here is CASSLGLAGGETQYF. CDR3 in DNA: TGTGCCAGCAGCCTCGGACTAGCGGGAGGGGAGACCCAGTACTTC.

J is TRBJ1-1 and V is TRBV27; TRBD1 agrees at 7 bases. Trimming cost V 6 bases and J 1 base; bases outside gene matches: 5. The CDR3 runs to 14 residues. Germline lookup yields CDR1 MNHEY and CDR2 SMNVEV (reference sequence). The CDR3 DNA reads as TGTGCCAGCAGACTACAGGGGACGAACACTGAAGCTTTCTTT. Its protein is CASRLQGTNTEAFF.

The chain couples TRBV6-6 to TRBJ2-3; TRBD1 aligns across 10 bases. This CDR3 has 13 amino acids. Germline CDR1 MNHNY, CDR2 SVGAGI (reference sequence). The CDR3 bases are TGTGCATCCGGGACAGGGGTAACAGATACGCAGTATTTT. This codes for CASGTGVTDTQYF.

This clone is a singleton in its sample. The chain links TRBV7-2 to TRBJ2-2; tentative D call: TRBD1 (6 bases). This CDR3 region has 15 residues. V gave up 3 bases and J gave up 4 bases, with 12 bases separating them. Germline CDR1 and CDR2: SGHTA and FQGNSA. CDR3 sequence (DNA): TGTGCCAGCAGCTTTGCACAGGGAAGCACCGGGGAGCTGTTTTTT. This sequence encodes CASSFAQGSTGELFF.